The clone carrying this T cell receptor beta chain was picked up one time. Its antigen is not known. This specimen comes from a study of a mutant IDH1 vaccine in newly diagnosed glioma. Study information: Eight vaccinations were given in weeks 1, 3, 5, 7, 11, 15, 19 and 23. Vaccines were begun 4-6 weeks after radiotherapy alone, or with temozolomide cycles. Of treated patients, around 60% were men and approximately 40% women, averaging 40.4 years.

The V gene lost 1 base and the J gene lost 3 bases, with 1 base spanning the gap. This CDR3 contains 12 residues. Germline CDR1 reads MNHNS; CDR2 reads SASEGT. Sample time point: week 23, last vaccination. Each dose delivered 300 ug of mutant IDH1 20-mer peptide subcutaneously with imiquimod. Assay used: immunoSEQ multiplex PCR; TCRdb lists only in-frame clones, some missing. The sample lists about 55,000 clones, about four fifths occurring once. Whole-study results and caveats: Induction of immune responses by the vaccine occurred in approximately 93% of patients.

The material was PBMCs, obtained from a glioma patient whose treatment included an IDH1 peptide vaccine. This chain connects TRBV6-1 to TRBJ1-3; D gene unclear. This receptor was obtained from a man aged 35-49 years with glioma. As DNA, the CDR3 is TGTGCCAGCAGTGAAGTTGGAAACACCATATATTTT. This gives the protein CASSEVGNTIYF.